This TCR beta chain was documented in a study of cytomegalovirus exposure and HLA in healthy donors. Overall study results and limits: The authors later found most CMV-associated TCR beta chains appeared HLA-restricted. CMV serostatus was the only recorded immune exposure for donors.

The V and J ends lost 2 bases and 8 bases respectively, with 12 bases between them. Per germline, CDR1 MNHNS and CDR2 SASEGT. The CDR3 loop spans 14 amino acids. Worth noting for this clone: The antigen is undetermined.

The PCR ran on 60 Vbeta and 13 Jbeta primers. Only in-frame clones appear in the TCRdb table, and some are missing; sequencing was by immunoSEQ multiplex PCR. Of 150,000 or so clones detected, roughly 80% appear once; the ten largest clones hold about 13%. This chain links TRBV6-1 with TRBJ1-4, with D possibly matching TRBD1 (6 bases). The receptor was derived from a man between 25 and 39 years old in good health and CMV-seropositive. The sequencing input was PBMCs. The CDR3: CASSETGRGEKLFF. The CDR3 DNA sequence: TGTGCCAGCAGTGAAACAGGAAGGGGGGAAAAACTGTTTTTT.